This T cell receptor beta chain stems from a study of CD8 T cells in Susac syndrome. Study context: Treatment at blood withdrawal was none, corticosteroids, or intravenous immunoglobulin alone in Susac syndrome patients.

CDR1 is SGHNT, CDR2 YYREEE, per germline (reference sequence). The CDR3 totals 16 residues. V was pared by 4 bases and J by 2 bases, with 17 bases between. A quantity of roughly 0.5 to 1 ug RNA underwent reverse transcription using random hexamers. Multiplex immunoSEQ PCR targeted 54 Vbeta and 13 Jbeta TCR beta segments. TCRdb called the immunoSEQ multiplex PCR reads again in MiXCR, with one record for every CDR3 protein. The sample has under 95,000 distinct CDR3 sequences, about 95% seen once. The count of this clonotype is one. V and J are TRBV5-4 and TRBJ2-3; D is uncertain. Sequencing input: CD8+ T cells from PBMCs. This receptor was identified in a human donor with Susac syndrome. CDR3 in DNA: TGTGCCAGCAGCCGCTTCTCGGCAACGTACACAGATACGCAGTATTTT. Protein sequence: CASSRFSATYTDTQYF.